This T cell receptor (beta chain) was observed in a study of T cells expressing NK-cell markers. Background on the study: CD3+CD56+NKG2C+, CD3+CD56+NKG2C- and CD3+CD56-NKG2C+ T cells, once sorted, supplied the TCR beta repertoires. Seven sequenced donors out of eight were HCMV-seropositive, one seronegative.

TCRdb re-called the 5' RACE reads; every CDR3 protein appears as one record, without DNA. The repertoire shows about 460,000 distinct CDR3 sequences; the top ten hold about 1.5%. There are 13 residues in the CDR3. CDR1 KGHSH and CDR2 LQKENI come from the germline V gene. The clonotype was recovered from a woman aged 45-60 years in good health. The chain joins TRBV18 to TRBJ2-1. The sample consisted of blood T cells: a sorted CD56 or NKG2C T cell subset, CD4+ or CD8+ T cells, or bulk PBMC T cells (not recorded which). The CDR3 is CASSPLSANEQFF.